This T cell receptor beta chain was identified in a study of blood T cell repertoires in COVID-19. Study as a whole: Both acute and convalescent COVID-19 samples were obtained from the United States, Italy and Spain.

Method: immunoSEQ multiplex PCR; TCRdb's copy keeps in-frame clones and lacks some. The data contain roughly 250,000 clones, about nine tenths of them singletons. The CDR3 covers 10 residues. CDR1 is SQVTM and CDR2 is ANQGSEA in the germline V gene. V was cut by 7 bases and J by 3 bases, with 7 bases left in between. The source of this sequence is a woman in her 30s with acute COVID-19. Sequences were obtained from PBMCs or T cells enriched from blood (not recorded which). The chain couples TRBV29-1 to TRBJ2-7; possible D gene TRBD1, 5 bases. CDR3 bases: TGCAGCGGGACACTCTACGAGCAGTACTTC. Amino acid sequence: CSGTLYEQYF.